The T cell receptor beta chain described here comes from a study of blood T cell repertoires in COVID-19. Study-level background: COVID-19 samples collected from the United States, Italy and Spain covered acute and convalescent phases. T cells, B-cell-depleted T cells, or PBMCs supplied cDNA or gDNA.

V gave up 2 bases and J gave up 6 bases; unmatched junction bases: 3. CDR3 length: 14 amino acids. Original data processing: Amplification with reference gene primers provided the estimates of nucleated cell counts. Profiling relied on immunoSEQ multiplex PCR, and the TCRdb table lists in-frame clones only, not all of them. The D gene and trimming were derived from the DNA, and the V and J assignments and clone size from that table. The sample comprises 95,000 or so clones, around 90% of which are singletons, and roughly 3.5% rests with the top ten. The clonotype originates from a woman in her sixties or seventies with acute or convalescent COVID-19. The specimen sequenced was peripheral blood. The genes are TRBV5-3 and TRBJ1-5; 9 bases are shared with TRBD1. TRBV5-3 falls under the ORF class, with uncertain function. CDR3 region: CARSFRDRVQPQHF. CDR3 sequence (DNA): TGTGCCAGAAGCTTCAGGGACAGGGTTCAGCCCCAGCATTTT.